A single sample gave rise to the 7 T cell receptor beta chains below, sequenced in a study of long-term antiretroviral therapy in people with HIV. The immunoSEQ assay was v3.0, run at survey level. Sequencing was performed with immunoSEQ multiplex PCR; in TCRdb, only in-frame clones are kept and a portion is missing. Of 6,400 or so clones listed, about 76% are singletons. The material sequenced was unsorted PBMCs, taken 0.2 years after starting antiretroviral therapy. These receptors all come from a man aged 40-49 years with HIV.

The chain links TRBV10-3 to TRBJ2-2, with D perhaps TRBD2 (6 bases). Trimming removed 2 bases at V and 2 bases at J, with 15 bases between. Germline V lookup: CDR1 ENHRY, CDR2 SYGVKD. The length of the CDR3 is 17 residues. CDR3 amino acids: CAISEGQGTSNTGELFF. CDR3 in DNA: TGTGCCATCAGTGAGGGACAAGGGACTTCAAACACCGGGGAGCTGTTTTTT.

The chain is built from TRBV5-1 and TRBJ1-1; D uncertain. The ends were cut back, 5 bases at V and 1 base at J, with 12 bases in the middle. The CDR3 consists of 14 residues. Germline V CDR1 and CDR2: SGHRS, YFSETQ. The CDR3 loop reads CASSQTLSNTEAFF. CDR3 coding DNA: TGCGCCAGCAGTCAGACTCTATCGAACACTGAAGCTTTCTTT.

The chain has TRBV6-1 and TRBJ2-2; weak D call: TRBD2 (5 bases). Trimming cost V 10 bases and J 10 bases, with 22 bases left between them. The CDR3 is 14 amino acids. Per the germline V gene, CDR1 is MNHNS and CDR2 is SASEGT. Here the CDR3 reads CAISLRVTGSELFF. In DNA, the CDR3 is TGTGCCATCAGCCTGAGGGTCACCGGGTCGGAGCTGTTTTTT.

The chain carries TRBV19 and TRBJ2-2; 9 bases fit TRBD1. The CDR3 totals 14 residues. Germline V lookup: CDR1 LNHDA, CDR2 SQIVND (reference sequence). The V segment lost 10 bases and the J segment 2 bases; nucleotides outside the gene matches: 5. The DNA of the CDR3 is TGTGCCATCTCGGGACAGGGCAACACCGGGGAGCTGTTTTTT. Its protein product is CAISGQGNTGELFF.

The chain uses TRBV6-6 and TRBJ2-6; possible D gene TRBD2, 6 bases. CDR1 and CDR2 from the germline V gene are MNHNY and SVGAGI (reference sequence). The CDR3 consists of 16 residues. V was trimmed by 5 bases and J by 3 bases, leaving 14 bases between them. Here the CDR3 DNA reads TGTGCCAGCAGTCAGGGACTGCTGAATGGGGCCAACGTCCTGACTTTC. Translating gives CASSQGLLNGANVLTF.

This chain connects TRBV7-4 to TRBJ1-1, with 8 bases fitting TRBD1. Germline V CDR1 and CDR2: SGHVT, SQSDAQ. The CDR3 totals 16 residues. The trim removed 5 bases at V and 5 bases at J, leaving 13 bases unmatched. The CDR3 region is CASSHPRQGIITEAFF. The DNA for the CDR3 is TGTGCCAGCAGCCACCCCCGACAGGGGATCATAACTGAAGCTTTCTTT.

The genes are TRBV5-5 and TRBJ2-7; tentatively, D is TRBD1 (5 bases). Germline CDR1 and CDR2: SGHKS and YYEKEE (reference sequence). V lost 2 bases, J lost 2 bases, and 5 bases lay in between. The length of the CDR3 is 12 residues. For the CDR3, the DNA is TGTGCCAGCAGCTTAGGGGCCTACGAGCAGTACTTC. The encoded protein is CASSLGAYEQYF.